A single sample is the source of the 17 T cell receptor beta chains below, sequenced in a study of identical twins. In TCRdb, the 5' RACE reads were re-called with MiXCR into one record per CDR3 protein. The repertoire holds some 730,000 distinct CDR3 sequences, around a sixth seen once, with about an eighth in the top ten. In addition, the sample was reused for a study of T cells expressing NK-cell markers.

Sequenced sample: PBMCs. The receptors derive from a woman aged 18-29 years in good health.

This clonotype was recorded a few times. The J gene is TRBJ2-7, the V gene TRBV27; tentatively, D is TRBD2 (6 bases). The V and J ends lost 3 bases and 2 bases respectively, with 11 bases between them. Germline values: CDR1 MNHEY, CDR2 SMNVEV (reference sequence). This CDR3 contains 14 residues. CDR3 sequence reads: CASSFFAGPYEQYF. CDR3 DNA sequence: TGTGCCAGCAGTTTCTTTGCGGGACCCTACGAGCAGTACTTC.

Only a few counts were recorded for this clonotype. V is TRBV5-1 and J is TRBJ2-3; 9 bases are shared with TRBD2. The germline CDR1 and CDR2 sequences are SGHRS and YFSETQ. With 0 bases clipped from V and 6 bases from J, the junction kept 5 bases outside the gene matches. There are 15 residues in the CDR3. In nucleotides, the CDR3 is TGCGCCAGCAGCTTGGAACTAGCGGGCCTGGATACGCAGTATTTT. Amino acid sequence: CASSLELAGLDTQYF.

This clonotype was observed a handful of times. The J gene is TRBJ2-1, the V gene TRBV12-3 or TRBV12-4; perhaps D is TRBD1 or TRBD2 (7 bases each). The CDR3 covers 15 residues. V was trimmed by 6 bases and J by 4 bases, leaving 16 bases between them. CDR3 residues: CASRPRGGQYNEQFF. For the CDR3, the DNA is TGTGCCAGCAGACCCAGGGGGGGCCAATACAATGAGCAGTTCTTC.

This clonotype was seen a few times. The chain recombines TRBV20-1 with TRBJ2-1; D remains ambiguous. From germline, CDR1 is DFQATT and CDR2 SNEGSKA (reference sequence). The length of the CDR3 is 16 residues. V lost 0 bases and J lost 0, with 12 bases in between. In nucleotides, the CDR3 is TGCAGTGCTAGAGATTTTCGACTCTCCTCCTACAATGAGCAGTTCTTC. This codes for CSARDFRLSSYNEQFF.

This clonotype occurred a few times. The chain carries TRBV7-9 and TRBJ2-3, with 9 bases aligning to TRBD1. The CDR3 is 15 amino acids. Germline assignment: CDR1 SEHNR and CDR2 FQNEAQ (reference sequence). Trimming took 5 bases from V and 2 from J; bases not matched to a gene: 5. CDR3 in amino acids: CASSPGQGYTDTQYF. The CDR3 DNA sequence: TGTGCCAGCAGCCCCGGACAGGGGTACACAGATACGCAGTATTTT.

This clonotype was picked up a small number of times. V is TRBV7-9 and J is TRBJ2-1, with 13 bases aligning to TRBD2. The germline gives CDR1 SEHNR, CDR2 FQNEAQ (reference sequence). V trimming: 4 bases; J trimming: 9 bases; junction bases outside the gene matches: 9. This CDR3 is 16 amino acids long. The CDR3 nucleotides are TGTGCCAGCAGCTCCTCTCCGGGACTAGCGGGAATTGAGCAGTTCTTC. Amino acids: CASSSSPGLAGIEQFF.

The chain carries TRBV2 and TRBJ1-5; 7 bases match TRBD1. Germline values: CDR1 SNHLY, CDR2 FYNNEI. CDR3 length: 14 residues. V lost 3 bases, J lost 2 bases, and 1 base stayed unmatched. CDR3 region: CASSERGRNQPQHF. The CDR3 DNA is TGTGCCAGCAGTGAGAGGGGGCGCAATCAGCCCCAGCATTTT.

The chain links TRBV10-3 to TRBJ2-5; D remains ambiguous. Trimming shortened V by 8 bases and J by 2 bases, and 9 bases separated the two germline ends. CDR3 length: 12 residues. Germline V gene lookup returns CDR1 ENHRY and CDR2 SYGVKD. The CDR3 coding sequence is TGTGCCATCGGCGACCAGCAAGAGACCCAGTACTTC. Translated, it gives CAIGDQQETQYF.

This clonotype was detected only a few times. J is TRBJ1-2 and V is TRBV12-3 or TRBV12-4; D gene uncertain. V was pared by 5 bases and J by 2 bases, with 9 bases between. There are 13 residues in the CDR3. The CDR3 region is CASSTRINYGYTF. Written as DNA, the CDR3 is TGTGCCAGCAGTACAAGGATCAACTATGGCTACACCTTC.

The genes are TRBV20-1 and TRBJ1-1, with 7 bases lining up with TRBD1. In germline, CDR1 is DFQATT, CDR2 SNEGSKA (reference sequence). CDR3 length: 14 residues. The V and J ends lost 5 bases and 0 bases, in that order; junction bases with no gene match: 6. As DNA, the CDR3 is TGCAGTGCTGTCCGACAGGGAATGAACACTGAAGCTTTCTTT. Protein product: CSAVRQGMNTEAFF.

This chain connects TRBV12-3 or TRBV12-4 to TRBJ2-1; 10 positions agree with TRBD2. J lost 7 bases, V lost 7 bases, and 10 bases had no gene match. This CDR3 has 15 amino acids. For the CDR3, the DNA is TGTGCCAGCATTCCTAGCGGGGGTACTGGTAATGAGCAGTTCTTC. Amino acids: CASIPSGGTGNEQFF.

This clonotype has at least ten counts. Its ends do not fully match the called genes, so a read error is possible. The chain is built from TRBV7-7 and TRBJ2-1; D perhaps matches TRBD1 (6 bases). The length of the CDR3 is 14 residues. Germline V gene data show CDR1 as SSHAT and CDR2 as FNYEAQ (reference sequence). The CDR3 DNA sequence: TGTGCTAGCAGCTTAAGCCTACAGGGCAATGAGCAGTTCTTC. Translation: CASSLSLQGNEQFF.

This chain connects TRBV6-2 or TRBV6-3 to TRBJ2-7, with a tentative D call TRBD1 (6 bases). CDR1 is MNHEY and CDR2 is SVGEGT in the germline V gene. The CDR3 loop spans 13 amino acids. V lost 6 bases and J lost 2, with 11 bases in between. In nucleotides, the CDR3 is TGTGCCAGCAGCAACAGGGCGGCCTACGAGCAGTACTTC. Its protein is CASSNRAAYEQYF.

This clonotype was picked up a small number of times. The rearrangement joins TRBV6-5 to TRBJ2-1, with D unresolved. Between the trimmed V and J ends, which lost 1 base and 9 bases, there was a span of 10 bases. Germline-derived CDR1 and CDR2 are MNHEY and SVGAGI. This CDR3 has 13 residues. CDR3 bases: TGTGCCAGCAGTTACTTACAAGCCGCTGAGCAGTTCTTC. It is translated as CASSYLQAAEQFF.

Note on this clonotype: The junction shows a germline mismatch at one end, possibly a read error. The V and J genes are TRBV7-8 and TRBJ2-5, with D perhaps matching TRBD1 (5 bases). CDR3 size: 13 residues. Germline V gives CDR1 SGHVS, CDR2 FQNEAQ. The CDR3: CTSSWGREETQYF. CDR3 sequence (DNA): TGTACCAGCAGCTGGGGCAGGGAAGAGACCCAGTACTTC.

The chain is built from TRBV6-1 and TRBJ2-7; 9 bases fit TRBD1. The V gene end was trimmed by 5 bases and the J gene end by 6 bases; junction bases not matched to a gene: 8. The germline gives CDR1 MNHNS, CDR2 SASEGT. This CDR3 has 14 residues. The CDR3, as DNA: TGTGCCAGCAGTACCCGGGACAGGGCGTCCGAGCAGTACTTC. Residues: CASSTRDRASEQYF.

This clonotype has more than one count but fewer than ten. The chain's CDR3 is CASSIPGSYEQYF. DNA for the CDR3: TGTGCCAGCTCTATTCCTGGTTCCTACGAGCAGTACTTC. V and J are TRBV18 and TRBJ2-7; D ambiguous. Per the germline V gene, CDR1 is KGHSH and CDR2 is LQKENI. Trimming cost V 6 bases and J 1 base, with 10 bases left between them. This CDR3 region has 13 residues.